A selection of T cell receptor beta chains follows, all from one sample in a study of blood T cell repertoires in COVID-19. TCRdb keeps only in-frame clones here, not all; method: immunoSEQ multiplex PCR. Of over 100,000 clones listed, roughly 84% were seen once; the top ten hold 0.7% to 1%. Source material: peripheral blood. These receptors were taken from a woman in her 70s with acute or convalescent COVID-19. Each CDR3 is given with its conserved first and last residue. A D gene is named only where the DNA matches it firmly. Some rows mark clone size as missing; the rest say once, few, many or name a class of expanded clone.

CDR3 protein: CAWSPSPSGSFYEKFF; CDR3 DNA: TGTGCCTGGAGTCCCTCTCCTAGCGGGAGTTTCTATGAGAAGTTCTTC; clone size: -; D gene: TRBD2; V gene: TRBV30; J gene: TRBJ2-1
CDR3 protein: CASSLTQGHSEQYF; CDR3 DNA: TGTGCCAGCAGCTTAACACAGGGGCATAGCGAGCAGTACTTC; clone size: -; D gene: TRBD1; V gene: TRBV11-3; J gene: TRBJ2-7
CDR3 protein: CASSREQQETQYF; CDR3 DNA: TGTGCCAGCAGCCGCGAACAGCAAGAGACCCAGTACTTC; clone size: once; D gene: -; V gene: TRBV7-3; J gene: TRBJ2-5
CDR3 protein: CASSRLAGDYNEQFF; CDR3 DNA: TGTGCCAGCAGTCGACTAGCGGGGGATTACAATGAGCAGTTCTTC; clone size: -; D gene: TRBD2; V gene: TRBV6-6; J gene: TRBJ2-1
CDR3 protein: CATSRDRGTSGSRNEQFF; CDR3 DNA: TGTGCCACCAGCAGAGATAGGGGGACTAGCGGGAGTAGGAATGAGCAGTTCTTC; clone size: -; D gene: TRBD2; V gene: TRBV15; J gene: TRBJ2-1
CDR3 protein: CASGLHTDTQYF; CDR3 DNA: TGTGCCAGCGGACTACACACAGATACGCAGTATTTT; clone size: -; D gene: -; V gene: TRBV6-5; J gene: TRBJ2-3
CDR3 protein: CAWSGYTGTEAFF; CDR3 DNA: TGTGCCTGGAGTGGATACACAGGGACTGAAGCTTTCTTT; clone size: -; D gene: -; V gene: TRBV30; J gene: TRBJ1-1
CDR3 protein: CASSLSPGVAGLTYEQYF; CDR3 DNA: TGTGCCAGCAGTCTAAGCCCCGGGGTAGCGGGGCTGACCTACGAGCAGTACTTC; clone size: once; D gene: TRBD2; V gene: TRBV28; J gene: TRBJ2-7
CDR3 protein: CASSEIGQGKNTIYF; CDR3 DNA: TGTGCCAGCAGTGAAATAGGACAGGGAAAGAACACCATATATTTT; clone size: once; D gene: TRBD1; V gene: TRBV6-1; J gene: TRBJ1-3
CDR3 protein: CATVLTGGGNSPLHF; CDR3 DNA: TGTGCCACAGTTCTAACAGGGGGCGGGAATTCACCCCTCCACTTT; clone size: -; D gene: TRBD1; V gene: TRBV6-6; J gene: TRBJ1-6
CDR3 protein: CASSLSPGEKLFF; CDR3 DNA: TGTGCCAGCAGCTTATCCCCAGGTGAAAAACTGTTTTTT; clone size: -; D gene: -; V gene: TRBV7-9; J gene: TRBJ1-4
CDR3 protein: CASRPLQGGSDKNIQYF; CDR3 DNA: TGTGCCAGTAGACCCTTACAGGGAGGGTCAGACAAAAACATTCAGTACTTC; clone size: -; D gene: -; V gene: TRBV19; J gene: TRBJ2-4
CDR3 protein: CASSLQGIRTGYTF; CDR3 DNA: TGTGCCAGCAGTCTACAGGGGATTCGGACTGGCTACACCTTC; clone size: -; D gene: TRBD1; V gene: TRBV6-5; J gene: TRBJ1-2
CDR3 protein: CSASAGTSGTGELFF; CDR3 DNA: TGCAGTGCTAGTGCCGGGACTAGCGGCACCGGGGAGCTGTTTTTT; clone size: -; D gene: TRBD2; V gene: TRBV20-1; J gene: TRBJ2-2
CDR3 protein: CASTHGTGGSGYTF; CDR3 DNA: TGTGCCAGTACTCATGGGACAGGGGGCTCTGGCTACACCTTC; clone size: -; D gene: TRBD1; V gene: TRBV19; J gene: TRBJ1-2
CDR3 protein: CASREPIGENNYGYTF; CDR3 DNA: TGTGCCAGTAGGGAACCCATTGGAGAGAATAACTATGGCTACACCTTC; clone size: -; D gene: -; V gene: TRBV19; J gene: TRBJ1-2
CDR3 protein: CASTFGGPGMNTEAFF; CDR3 DNA: TGTGCCAGTACCTTTGGAGGGCCGGGGATGAACACTGAAGCTTTCTTT; clone size: -; D gene: -; V gene: TRBV19; J gene: TRBJ1-1
CDR3 protein: CASSPRQGKDTEAFF; CDR3 DNA: TGTGCCAGCAGCCCTAGACAGGGCAAGGACACTGAAGCTTTCTTT; clone size: -; D gene: TRBD1; V gene: TRBV5-4; J gene: TRBJ1-1
CDR3 protein: CASKGGPMRTGNSPLHF; CDR3 DNA: TGTGCCAGCAAAGGGGGTCCAATGAGGACAGGGAATTCACCCCTCCACTTT; clone size: -; D gene: TRBD1; V gene: TRBV2; J gene: TRBJ1-6
CDR3 protein: CASSLGAKGEKLFF; CDR3 DNA: TGTGCCAGCAGCTTGGGGGCGAAAGGTGAAAAACTGTTTTTT; clone size: few; D gene: -; V gene: TRBV5-4; J gene: TRBJ1-4
CDR3 protein: CASSLSIRSGAEGYEQYF; CDR3 DNA: TGTGCCAGCAGTTTATCGATTCGTTCAGGGGCGGAAGGTTACGAGCAGTACTTC; clone size: few; D gene: -; V gene: TRBV27; J gene: TRBJ2-7
CDR3 protein: CASSPGPPLNEQFF; CDR3 DNA: TGTGCCAGCAGCCCGGGTCCTCCTCTCAATGAGCAGTTCTTC; clone size: -; D gene: -; V gene: TRBV11-3; J gene: TRBJ2-1
CDR3 protein: CASSYSLGAPRTYEQYF; CDR3 DNA: TGTGCCAGCAGTTACTCCTTGGGGGCCCCGAGGACCTACGAGCAGTACTTC; clone size: -; D gene: -; V gene: TRBV6-2/TRBV6-3; J gene: TRBJ2-7
CDR3 protein: CASSSRLATDTQYF; CDR3 DNA: TGCGCCAGCAGCTCCCGACTAGCAACAGATACGCAGTATTTT; clone size: -; D gene: TRBD2; V gene: TRBV5-1; J gene: TRBJ2-3
CDR3 protein: CAISPGGIPTDTQYF; CDR3 DNA: TGTGCCATCAGCCCCGGAGGGATCCCGACAGATACGCAGTATTTT; clone size: -; D gene: -; V gene: TRBV10-3; J gene: TRBJ2-3
CDR3 protein: CASSQPALRSVNSTDTQYF; CDR3 DNA: TGTGCCAGCAGTCAACCTGCCCTTAGGAGCGTCAATAGCACAGATACGCAGTATTTT; clone size: -; D gene: -; V gene: TRBV2; J gene: TRBJ2-3
CDR3 protein: CSSRDTTEAFF; CDR3 DNA: TGCAGCTCCCGGGACACGACTGAAGCTTTCTTT; clone size: -; D gene: -; V gene: TRBV29-1; J gene: TRBJ1-1
CDR3 protein: CASSPGLAGGGTSEQYF; CDR3 DNA: TGTGCCAGCAGTCCGGGACTAGCGGGAGGAGGAACCAGCGAGCAGTACTTC; clone size: -; D gene: TRBD2; V gene: TRBV28; J gene: TRBJ2-7
CDR3 protein: CASSTPSPGQGYGYTF; CDR3 DNA: TGTGCCAGCAGCACGCCTAGCCCGGGACAGGGATATGGCTACACCTTC; clone size: -; D gene: TRBD1; V gene: TRBV11-2; J gene: TRBJ1-2